The 17 T cell receptor beta chains below come from one sample, sequenced in a study of a mutant IDH1 vaccine in newly diagnosed glioma. No antigens are known for them. Time point given: week 47, end of study. With topical imiquimod, each dose of the vaccine consisted of 300 ug of mutant IDH1 20-mer peptide. TCRdb's table, derived via immunoSEQ multiplex PCR, lists solely in-frame clones and lacks some. The sample gives about 90,000 clones, under 90% of which show up once; 0.6% to 0.95% is in the top ten. Sequenced here: PBMCs, sampled from a glioma patient whose treatment included an IDH1 peptide vaccine. The source of these receptors is a woman aged 50 to 65 with glioma.

V is TRBV18 and J is TRBJ2-2, with a possible D match to TRBD2 (5 bases). Germline V gene lookup returns CDR1 KGHSH and CDR2 LQKENI. The CDR3 is 14 amino acids. V was trimmed by 0 bases and J by 5 bases, leaving 7 bases between them. In DNA form, the CDR3 reads TGTGCCAGCTCACCACCGACGGGAACCGGGGAGCTGTTTTTT. Protein: CASSPPTGTGELFF.

This chain uses TRBV28 with TRBJ2-7, with 10 bases matching TRBD1. Germline values: CDR1 MDHEN, CDR2 SYDVKM. The ends lost 7 bases at V and 2 bases at J; junction bases unmatched: 8. The CDR3 is 15 amino acids. The CDR3 reads CASNGRGTGAYEQYF. CDR3 bases: TGTGCCAGCAACGGCCGGGGGACAGGGGCCTACGAGCAGTACTTC.

The CDR3 DNA reads TGTGCCATCAGCGTAACAGGGGTTGCGGGAAATGAGCAGTTCTTC. Its protein is CAISVTGVAGNEQFF. V gene TRBV10-3 combines with J gene TRBJ2-1, with TRBD1 as a possible D gene (7 bases). There are 15 residues in the CDR3. CDR1 and CDR2 (germline): ENHRY, SYGVKD. The V end lost 6 bases, the J end lost 7 bases, and 19 bases lay between the germline ends.

This clone was counted a single time. The rearrangement uses TRBV14 and TRBJ2-1, with 9 bases matching TRBD1. CDR1 SGHDN and CDR2 FVKESK come from the germline V gene. The CDR3 runs to 16 residues. The V segment lost 2 bases and the J segment 5 bases; nucleotides outside the gene matches: 7. The CDR3 loop is CASSQWRTGVHNEQFF. CDR3 DNA: TGTGCCAGCAGCCAATGGAGGACAGGGGTCCACAATGAGCAGTTCTTC.

This clone came up a few times. The chain combines TRBV11-1 with TRBJ2-7; 14 bases match TRBD2. Germline assignment: CDR1 SGHAT and CDR2 FQDESV (reference sequence). V lost 4 bases, J lost 3 bases, and 8 bases stayed unmatched. The CDR3 is made up of 17 amino acids. In nucleotides, the CDR3 is TGTGCCAGCAGCTCCGCCGGGACTAGCGGGAGTTTCTACGAGCAGTACTTC. Amino acid sequence: CASSSAGTSGSFYEQYF.

The V call is TRBV19, the J call TRBJ2-3; 7 bases are shared with TRBD2. The V and J ends lost 0 bases and 2 bases, in that order; junction bases with no gene match: 5. The CDR3 is 16 residues long. Germline-derived CDR1 and CDR2 are LNHDA and SQIVND (reference sequence). CDR3 DNA: TGTGCCAGTAGTATAGAGGCGGGAGACCCCACAGATACGCAGTATTTT. The encoded protein is CASSIEAGDPTDTQYF.

The CDR3 loop reads CASSSSGVSSGNTIYF. Here the CDR3 DNA reads TGTGCCAGCAGTTCCTCCGGGGTCAGCTCTGGAAACACCATATATTTT. The chain recombines TRBV6-5 with TRBJ1-3; D is unclear. V lost 4 bases and J lost 0, with 13 bases in between. The CDR3 runs to 16 residues. CDR1 is MNHEY and CDR2 is SVGAGI in the germline V gene.

The rearrangement uses TRBV7-2 and TRBJ2-1; 7 nucleotides align to TRBD1. The CDR3 runs 15 residues. Per the germline V gene, CDR1 is SGHTA and CDR2 is FQGNSA. Trimming cost V 2 bases and J 6 bases; bases outside gene matches: 7. In DNA, the CDR3 is TGTGCCAGCAGCTTATCAGGACAGGCCATCAATGAGCAGTTCTTC. Protein: CASSLSGQAINEQFF.

CDR3 in DNA: TGTGCCTGGAGGTGGGGGCACACTGAAGCTTTCTTT. This translates into CAWRWGHTEAFF. This sequence joins TRBV30 and TRBJ1-1; a possible D gene is TRBD1 (6 bases). Deletions cut 3 bases from V and 3 bases from J, with 8 bases between. The CDR3 is 12 amino acids. Germline assignment: CDR1 GTSNPN and CDR2 SVGIG (reference sequence).

The rearrangement links TRBV5-8 to TRBJ2-5; D ambiguous. The DNA end is a closer match to TRBJ2-7, so the J assignment may be wrong. Looked up from germline, CDR1 is SGHTS and CDR2 is YDEGEE. The CDR3 sequence is 13 residues long. In DNA, the CDR3 is TGTGCCAGCAGCTGGCCGGACGGCTACGAGCAGTACTTC. This translates into CASSWPDGYEQYF.

This clone was recorded a few times. V and J are TRBV7-9 and TRBJ2-5, with unresolved D. This CDR3 has 14 residues. The germline gives CDR1 SEHNR, CDR2 FQNEAQ (reference sequence). Trimming took 0 bases from V and 3 from J, leaving 8 bases between them. CDR3 amino acids: CASSLALSEETQYF. CDR3 DNA sequence: TGTGCCAGCAGCTTAGCGCTGTCTGAAGAGACCCAGTACTTC.

This chain connects TRBV10-3 to TRBJ2-7; D perhaps matches TRBD1 (5 bases). This CDR3 has 13 amino acids. Germline CDR1 ENHRY, CDR2 SYGVKD. Trimming left V 3 bases short and J 2 bases short, with 8 bases between. The CDR3 reads CAISEGAPYEQYF. CDR3 sequence (DNA): TGTGCCATCAGTGAAGGGGCACCCTACGAGCAGTACTTC.

V usage is TRBV27 and J usage is TRBJ2-1, with D perhaps TRBD2 (6 bases). Deletions cut 6 bases from V and 10 bases from J, with 19 bases between. The CDR3 sequence is 14 residues long. Germline-derived CDR1 and CDR2 are MNHEY and SMNVEV (reference sequence). The CDR3 sequence: CASRAGLGGREQFF. The CDR3 DNA sequence: TGTGCCAGCAGGGCGGGCTTGGGGGGAAGGGAGCAGTTCTTC.

The chain links TRBV28 to TRBJ2-7; tentatively, D is TRBD2 (6 bases). This CDR3 is 14 amino acids long. From germline, CDR1 is MDHEN and CDR2 SYDVKM. With 5 bases removed from V and 0 bases from J, the gap between germline ends came to 11 bases. CDR3 DNA sequence: TGTGCCAGCAGTCCCCCCGGGAGCTCCTACGAGCAGTACTTC. It specifies CASSPPGSSYEQYF.

V usage is TRBV6-1 and J usage is TRBJ1-1; D gene uncertain. CDR3 length: 10 residues. V was cut by 2 bases and J by 6 bases, with 1 base left in between. Per germline, CDR1 MNHNS and CDR2 SASEGT. CDR3 amino acids: CASSESEAFF. CDR3 bases: TGTGCCAGCAGTGAATCTGAAGCTTTCTTT.

The CDR3, as DNA: TGCGCCAGCAGCTTGGGTGTCCTGGCGGGAACGTACAATGAGCAGTTCTTC. Amino acid sequence: CASSLGVLAGTYNEQFF. The rearrangement uses TRBV5-1 and TRBJ2-1; TRBD2 is a possible D gene (6 bases). V dropped 0 bases and J dropped 4 bases, with 17 bases sitting between them. Germline V CDR1 and CDR2: SGHRS, YFSETQ. This CDR3 contains 17 residues.

The V call is TRBV9, the J call TRBJ2-4, with D perhaps TRBD1 or TRBD2 (6 bases each). The CDR3 spans 16 residues. V was pared by 4 bases and J by 1 base, with 15 bases between. Germline assignment: CDR1 SGDLS and CDR2 YYNGEE. This chain's CDR3 is CASSPEGGWAKNIQYF. In nucleotides, the CDR3 is TGTGCCAGCAGCCCCGAAGGGGGGTGGGCCAAAAACATTCAGTACTTC. The full variable domain, with the rest looked up from reference TRBV9 and TRBJ2-4, is DSGVTQTPKHLITATGQRVTLRCSPRSGDLSVYWYQQSLDQGLQFLIQYYNGEERAKGNILERFSAQQFPDLHSELNLSSLELGDSALYFCASSPEGGWAKNIQYFGAGTRLSVL.